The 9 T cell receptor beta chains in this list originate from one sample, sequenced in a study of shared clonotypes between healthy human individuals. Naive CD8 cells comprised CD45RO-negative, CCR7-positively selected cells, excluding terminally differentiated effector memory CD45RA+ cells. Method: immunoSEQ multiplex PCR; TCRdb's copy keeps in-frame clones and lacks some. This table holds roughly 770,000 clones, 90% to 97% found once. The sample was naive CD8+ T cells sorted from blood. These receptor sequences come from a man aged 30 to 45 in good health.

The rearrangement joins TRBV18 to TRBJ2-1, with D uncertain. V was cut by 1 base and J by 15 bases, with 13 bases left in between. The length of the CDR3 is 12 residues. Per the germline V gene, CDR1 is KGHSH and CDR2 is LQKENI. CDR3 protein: CASSPLADVPFF. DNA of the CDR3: TGTGCCAGCTCACCACTAGCAGATGTTCCGTTCTTC.

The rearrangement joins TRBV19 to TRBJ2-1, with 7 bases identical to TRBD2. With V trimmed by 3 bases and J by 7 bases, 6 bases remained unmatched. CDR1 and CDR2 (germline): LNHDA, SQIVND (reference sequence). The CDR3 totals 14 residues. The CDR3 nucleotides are TGTGCCAGTAGTATTACTAGCGCCTTTAATGAGCAGTTCTTC. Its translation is CASSITSAFNEQFF.

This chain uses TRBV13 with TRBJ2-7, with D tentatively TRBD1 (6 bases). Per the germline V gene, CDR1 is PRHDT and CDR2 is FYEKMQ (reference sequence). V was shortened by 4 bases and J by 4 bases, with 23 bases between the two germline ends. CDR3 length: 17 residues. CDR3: CASSSADRSGPRYEQYF. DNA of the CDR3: TGTGCCAGCAGCTCCGCTGACAGGTCCGGCCCCCGTTACGAGCAGTACTTC.

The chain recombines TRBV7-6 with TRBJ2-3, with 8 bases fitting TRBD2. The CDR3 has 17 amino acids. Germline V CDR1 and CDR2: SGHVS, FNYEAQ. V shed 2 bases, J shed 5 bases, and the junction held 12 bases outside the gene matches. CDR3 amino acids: CASSLWTGGPGGDTQYF. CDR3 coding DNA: TGTGCCAGCAGCTTATGGACGGGAGGGCCCGGTGGAGATACGCAGTATTTT. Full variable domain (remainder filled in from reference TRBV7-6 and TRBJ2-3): GAGVSQSPRYKVTKRGQDVALRCDPISGHVSLYWYRQALGQGPEFLTYFNYEAQQDKSGLPNDRFSAERPEGSISTLTIQRTEQRDSAMYRCASSLWTGGPGGDTQYFGPGTRLTVL.

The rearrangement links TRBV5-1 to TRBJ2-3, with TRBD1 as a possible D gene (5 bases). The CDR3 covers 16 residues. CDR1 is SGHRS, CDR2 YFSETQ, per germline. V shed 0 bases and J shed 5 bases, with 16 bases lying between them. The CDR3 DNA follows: TGCGCCAGCAGCTTGGAAGTGGGCAGGGAAAGAGATACGCAGTATTTT. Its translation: CASSLEVGRERDTQYF.

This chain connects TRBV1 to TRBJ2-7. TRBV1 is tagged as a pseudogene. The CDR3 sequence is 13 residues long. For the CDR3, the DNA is TGCACCAGGGGAGGGCAGGGGGAATACGAGCAGTACTTC. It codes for CTRGGQGEYEQYF.

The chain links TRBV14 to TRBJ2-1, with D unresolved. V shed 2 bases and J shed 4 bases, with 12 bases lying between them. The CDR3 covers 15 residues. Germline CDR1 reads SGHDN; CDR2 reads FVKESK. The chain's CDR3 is CASSQLGALYNEQFF. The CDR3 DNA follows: TGTGCCAGCAGCCAATTAGGAGCCCTTTACAATGAGCAGTTCTTC.

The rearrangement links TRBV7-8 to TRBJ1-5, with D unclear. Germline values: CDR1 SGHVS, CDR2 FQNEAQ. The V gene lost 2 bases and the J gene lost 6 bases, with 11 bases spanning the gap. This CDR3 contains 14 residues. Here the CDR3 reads CASSLRGSAQPQHF. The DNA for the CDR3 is TGTGCCAGCAGCTTACGCGGCTCCGCTCAGCCCCAGCATTTT.

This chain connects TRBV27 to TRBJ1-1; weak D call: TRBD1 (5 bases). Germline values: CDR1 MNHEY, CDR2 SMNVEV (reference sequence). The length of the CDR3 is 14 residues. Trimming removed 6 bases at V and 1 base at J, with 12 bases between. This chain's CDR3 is CASRDIGENTEAFF. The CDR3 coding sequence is TGTGCCAGCAGAGATATAGGGGAGAACACTGAAGCTTTCTTT.